One sample yielded the 27 T cell receptor beta chains listed below, sequenced in a study of CD8 T cells in Susac syndrome. cDNA came from about 0.5 to 1 ug RNA primed by random hexamers. One entry per CDR3 protein, called by TCRdb with MiXCR from the immunoSEQ multiplex PCR reads. This sample carries approximately 130,000 distinct CDR3 sequences, around 91% of them seen once, and the ten largest clones take approximately 0.24%. The sequencing sample was made of CD8+ T cells from PBMCs. The receptors shown here come from a human donor with multiple sclerosis.

The chain combines TRBV20-1 with TRBJ2-7; tentative D call: TRBD2 (5 bases). Germline values: CDR1 DFQATT, CDR2 SNEGSKA (reference sequence). Trimming stripped 6 bases from V and 5 bases from J, with 23 bases between. The CDR3 is 15 amino acids. The CDR3 nucleotides are TGCAGTGCCGGAAACCCGGCCCAAGAGGAGGACGAGCAGTACTTC. Protein product: CSAGNPAQEEDEQYF.

The chain joins TRBV9 to TRBJ2-2; D is unclear. Trimming cost V 0 bases and J 2 bases, with 8 bases left between them. The CDR3 runs to 15 residues. Germline loops: CDR1 SGDLS, CDR2 YYNGEE. DNA of the CDR3: TGTGCCAGCAGCGTAGTGGGTCATAACACCGGGGAGCTGTTTTTT. Amino acids: CASSVVGHNTGELFF.

The rearrangement joins TRBV9 to TRBJ2-3, with 9 bases that match TRBD1. The germline V gene encodes CDR1 SGDLS and CDR2 YYNGEE. The CDR3 runs 16 residues. The ends lost 0 bases at V and 2 bases at J; junction bases unmatched: 4. This chain's CDR3 is CASSVEGQGHTDTQYF. The CDR3 nucleotides read TGTGCCAGCAGCGTAGAGGGACAGGGACACACAGATACGCAGTATTTT. The full variable domain, rest sourced from reference TRBV9 and TRBJ2-3, is DSGVTQTPKHLITATGQRVTLRCSPRSGDLSVYWYQQSLDQGLQFLIQYYNGEERAKGNILERFSAQQFPDLHSELNLSSLELGDSALYFCASSVEGQGHTDTQYFGPGTRLTVL.

This sequence joins TRBV12-3 or TRBV12-4 and TRBJ1-5; D gene unclear. V was shortened by 4 bases and J by 2 bases, with 12 bases between the two germline ends. The CDR3 has 15 residues. The CDR3 spells CASSSAAAGNQPQHF. CDR3 nucleotide sequence: TGTGCCAGCAGTTCGGCAGCTGCGGGCAATCAGCCCCAGCATTTT.

This rearrangement joins TRBV11-3 to TRBJ1-1; D call uncertain. V lost 5 bases to trimming and J lost 4 bases, with 8 bases between them. Germline loops: CDR1 SGHNT, CDR2 YENEEA. The CDR3 has 12 residues. The CDR3 sequence: CASSGTGTEAFF. The CDR3 DNA reads as TGTGCCAGCAGCGGCACGGGCACTGAAGCTTTCTTT.

This chain joins TRBV29-1 and TRBJ2-7; TRBD2 matches 10 bases. With 6 bases clipped from V and 5 bases from J, the junction kept 4 bases outside the gene matches. The CDR3 contains 12 residues. From germline, CDR1 is SQVTM and CDR2 ANQGSEA. CDR3: CSVALAGNEQYF. The CDR3, as DNA: TGCAGCGTAGCACTAGCGGGAAACGAGCAGTACTTC.

The genes are TRBV6-6 and TRBJ2-2, with unresolved D. The V gene's germline CDR1 is MNHNY and CDR2 SVGAGI (reference sequence). CDR3 size: 11 residues. Trimming shortened V by 7 bases and J by 14 bases, and 14 bases separated the two germline ends. The CDR3 loop reads CASTGTEELFF. CDR3 sequence (DNA): TGTGCCAGCACCGGTACAGAAGAACTGTTTTTT.

The CDR3 here is CASSPGTRDSETQYF. The CDR3 region has the DNA TGTGCCAGCTCACCCGGAACCCGGGACTCAGAGACCCAGTACTTC. The genes are TRBV18 and TRBJ2-5; D might be TRBD2 (6 bases). The CDR3 runs to 15 residues. Germline V CDR1 and CDR2: KGHSH, LQKENI. Trimming removed 3 bases at V and 4 bases at J, with 15 bases between.

The V call is TRBV20-1, the J call TRBJ2-7, with TRBD1 as a possible D gene (5 bases). V was trimmed by 3 bases and J by 3 bases, leaving 15 bases between them. This CDR3 has 14 amino acids. Germline V gives CDR1 DFQATT, CDR2 SNEGSKA (reference sequence). CDR3 DNA sequence: TGCAGTGCTAGGGGCCCGGACAAGGACTACGAGCAGTACTTC. It encodes CSARGPDKDYEQYF.

This clonotype was counted a few times. This chain uses TRBV27 with TRBJ2-2; TRBD1 might be the D (6 bases). V lost 3 bases and J 5 bases, leaving 10 bases between the germline ends. This CDR3 has 14 residues. Germline V gives CDR1 MNHEY, CDR2 SMNVEV (reference sequence). The CDR3 sequence is CASSFSGDTGELFF. The DNA of the CDR3 is TGTGCCAGCAGTTTTTCAGGGGATACCGGGGAGCTGTTTTTT.

The J gene is TRBJ1-2, the V gene TRBV7-8; D is unclear. V was cut by 5 bases and J by 1 base, with 8 bases left in between. Germline assignment: CDR1 SGHVS and CDR2 FQNEAQ. CDR3 length: 13 amino acids. This chain's CDR3 is CASSPGSNYGYTF. In nucleotides, the CDR3 is TGTGCCAGCAGCCCCGGAAGTAACTATGGCTACACCTTC.

The chain links TRBV24-1 to TRBJ2-5; TRBD1 agrees at 7 bases. The germline gives CDR1 KGHDR, CDR2 SFDVKD. Germline trimming cut 1 base from V and 4 bases from J; bases unmatched to any gene: 5. The CDR3 has 15 amino acids. CDR3 loop: CATSDLEGAGETQYF. DNA of the CDR3: TGTGCCACCAGTGATTTAGAGGGGGCAGGAGAGACCCAGTACTTC.

This rearrangement joins TRBV28 to TRBJ2-2; 7 nucleotides line up with TRBD1. J was trimmed by 4 bases and V by 3 bases; bases with no gene match: 11. There are 17 residues in the CDR3. Germline lookup yields CDR1 MDHEN and CDR2 SYDVKM. This CDR3 is CASSLIETGVATGELFF. Written as DNA, the CDR3 is TGTGCCAGCAGTTTGATAGAAACAGGGGTGGCCACCGGGGAGCTGTTTTTT.

This clonotype has only one observation. The chain carries TRBV29-1 and TRBJ2-7; tentatively, D is TRBD1 (6 bases). The V end lost 3 bases, the J end lost 2 bases, and 14 bases lay between the germline ends. CDR1 and CDR2 (germline): SQVTM, ANQGSEA. CDR3 length: 14 residues. The CDR3 nucleotides read TGCAGCGTTGAGAGTGAGGACAGTACCTACGAGCAGTACTTC. It encodes CSVESEDSTYEQYF.

The genes are TRBV4-1 and TRBJ2-7, with TRBD1 matching 7 bases. The CDR3 length is 14 residues. The germline V gene has CDR1 MGHRA and CDR2 YSYEKL. V trimming: 3 bases; J trimming: 3 bases; junction bases outside the gene matches: 5. Here the CDR3 reads CASSHLTGSYEQYF. The DNA for the CDR3 is TGCGCCAGCAGCCACCTGACAGGGAGCTACGAGCAGTACTTC.

V gene TRBV5-6 combines with J gene TRBJ2-1; D remains unclear. CDR3 size: 15 residues. V was clipped by 2 bases and J by 0 bases, with 9 bases between them. In germline, CDR1 is SGHDT, CDR2 YYEEEE. Here the CDR3 DNA reads TGTGCCAGCAGCTTTGGGTCAAGCTCCTACAATGAGCAGTTCTTC. This codes for CASSFGSSSYNEQFF. The full variable domain, completed using reference TRBV5-6 and TRBJ2-1, is DAGVTQSPTHLIKTRGQQVTLRCSPKSGHDTVSWYQQALGQGPQFIFQYYEEEERQRGNFPDRFSGHQFPNYSSELNVNALLLGDSALYLCASSFGSSSYNEQFFGPGTRLTVL.

The V and J genes are TRBV27 and TRBJ1-1, with D tentatively TRBD1 (6 bases). The germline V gene encodes CDR1 MNHEY and CDR2 SMNVEV (reference sequence). The CDR3 is 15 residues long. V was trimmed by 2 bases and J by 0 bases, leaving 10 bases between them. DNA for the CDR3: TGTGCCAGCAGTTTAGCCCAGGGGATGAACACTGAAGCTTTCTTT. Its translation is CASSLAQGMNTEAFF.

This sequence joins TRBV30 and TRBJ2-3; D might be TRBD2 (6 bases). V lost 2 bases, J lost 2 bases, and 17 bases lay in between. The CDR3 totals 16 residues. CDR1 and CDR2 (germline): GTSNPN, SVGIG (reference sequence). CDR3 sequence: CAWSLWGETATDTQYF. The CDR3, as DNA: TGTGCCTGGAGTCTATGGGGGGAGACTGCCACAGATACGCAGTATTTT.

The count of this clonotype is one. This chain connects TRBV9 to TRBJ2-5; D might be TRBD1 or TRBD2, each matching 5 bases. Germline values: CDR1 SGDLS, CDR2 YYNGEE. The ends were cut back, 0 bases at V and 7 bases at J, with 16 bases in the middle. This CDR3 comprises 15 residues. The CDR3 sequence is CASSVGGAPRATQYF. DNA for the CDR3: TGTGCCAGCAGCGTAGGGGGCGCGCCGAGGGCGACCCAGTACTTC. Complete variable domain (other parts from reference TRBV9 and TRBJ2-5): DSGVTQTPKHLITATGQRVTLRCSPRSGDLSVYWYQQSLDQGLQFLIQYYNGEERAKGNILERFSAQQFPDLHSELNLSSLELGDSALYFCASSVGGAPRATQYFGPGTRLLVL.

The chain uses TRBV29-1 and TRBJ1-4; the D is unclear. CDR1 and CDR2 (germline): SQVTM, ANQGSEA. Trimming shortened V by 2 bases and J by 5 bases, and 12 bases separated the two germline ends. This CDR3 is 14 amino acids long. The CDR3 protein is CSVEKVFANEKLFF. In nucleotides, the CDR3 is TGCAGCGTTGAAAAGGTCTTTGCGAATGAAAAACTGTTTTTT.

This clonotype appeared a single time. The J gene is TRBJ2-7, the V gene TRBV18, with TRBD2 matching over 13 bases. From germline, CDR1 is KGHSH and CDR2 LQKENI. The CDR3 consists of 16 residues. Trimming took 2 bases from V and 6 from J; bases not matched to a gene: 7. The CDR3 sequence: CASSPSFGLAGVEQYF. The CDR3 coding sequence is TGTGCCAGCTCACCATCCTTTGGACTAGCGGGAGTCGAGCAGTACTTC.

The J gene is TRBJ1-2, the V gene TRBV9; the D is unclear. The V end was cut by 2 bases, the J end by 2 bases, with 7 bases between. The CDR3 length is 13 residues. Looked up from germline, CDR1 is SGDLS and CDR2 is YYNGEE. Written as DNA, the CDR3 is TGTGCCAGCAGCGTTCTAGGGAACTATGGCTACACCTTC. As protein: CASSVLGNYGYTF.

The CDR3 spells CASSQPGGAGTPDTQYF. The CDR3 nucleotides read TGCGCCAGCAGCCAACCTGGAGGAGCGGGAACCCCAGATACGCAGTATTTT. The rearrangement links TRBV4-1 to TRBJ2-3; 7 bases are shared with TRBD2. This CDR3 has 17 amino acids. CDR1 and CDR2 from the germline V gene are MGHRA and YSYEKL. The ends lost 2 bases at V and 4 bases at J; junction bases unmatched: 12.

This clonotype was observed once. The chain joins TRBV6-1 to TRBJ2-7; TRBD1 matches 8 bases. Trimming took 6 bases from V and 2 from J; bases not matched to a gene: 9. The CDR3 spans 15 residues. Germline V CDR1 and CDR2: MNHNS, SASEGT. The CDR3 sequence is CASSPWTGPTYEQYF. Written as DNA, the CDR3 is TGTGCCAGCAGCCCCTGGACAGGGCCTACCTACGAGCAGTACTTC.

The chain has TRBV19 and TRBJ2-7; D gene ambiguous. The germline V gene encodes CDR1 LNHDA and CDR2 SQIVND (reference sequence). This CDR3 is built from 14 residues. Trimming took 3 bases from V and 4 from J, leaving 13 bases between them. The DNA of the CDR3 is TGTGCCAGTAGTATGTTTCTCTGGGAATACGAGCAGTACTTC. It yields the protein CASSMFLWEYEQYF.

This clonotype has just one count. The J gene is TRBJ2-2, the V gene TRBV2; tentatively, D is TRBD2 (6 bases). V was cut by 5 bases and J by 2 bases, with 15 bases left in between. Germline values: CDR1 SNHLY, CDR2 FYNNEI. This CDR3 has 16 residues. The CDR3 bases are TGTGCCAGCAGTACCGCGGGACTCATTAACACCGGGGAGCTGTTTTTT. It is translated as CASSTAGLINTGELFF.

The chain is built from TRBV15 and TRBJ2-1, with TRBD2 identical over 9 bases. The germline CDR1 and CDR2 sequences are LNHNV and YYDKDF (reference sequence). CDR3 size: 15 residues. The junction had 8 bases not matched to a gene; V was cut back by 7 bases and J by 4 bases. The CDR3, as DNA: TGTGCCACCACGAATAGCGGGAGTGGATACAATGAGCAGTTCTTC. It specifies CATTNSGSGYNEQFF.